One and the same sample provided the 8 T cell receptor beta chains below, sequenced in a study of CD8 T cells in ankylosing spondylitis. Their antigens remain unidentified. General study results and limits: One TCR beta motif, made up of several highly homologous variants, appeared characteristic of ankylosing spondylitis blood.

TCRdb used MiXCR to reprocess the 5' RACE reads, holding one entry per CDR3 protein. The sample has hundreds of thousands of distinct CDR3 sequences; about 15% are singletons. Sequencing used blood, either unsorted or a sorted T cell fraction (not recorded which). The receptors come from a male donor with ankylosing spondylitis.

The chain is built from TRBV5-1 and TRBJ1-3, with TRBD1 matching over 7 bases. CDR1 SGHRS and CDR2 YFSETQ come from the germline V gene. With 0 bases clipped from V and 4 bases from J, the junction kept 7 bases outside the gene matches. CDR3 length: 16 amino acids. The CDR3 DNA reads as TGCGCCAGCAGCTTGGCAGACAGGGCGTACGGAAACACCATATATTTT. Protein product: CASSLADRAYGNTIYF.

The table lists this clonotype with a few counts. The chain has TRBV27 and TRBJ1-2, with TRBD1 as a possible D gene (5 bases). The germline V and J ends were trimmed by 1 base and 5 bases, with 17 bases remaining between them. Per germline, CDR1 MNHEY and CDR2 SMNVEV (reference sequence). The CDR3 spans 16 residues. The DNA of the CDR3 is TGTGCCAGCAGTTTATTAGGTCGGGACGGAACTTATGGCTACACCTTC. It encodes CASSLLGRDGTYGYTF.

In this sample, this clonotype turned up a few times. The rearrangement joins TRBV29-1 to TRBJ2-7; 9 positions match TRBD1. J gave up 4 bases and V 5 bases, and 6 bases lay outside the gene matches. CDR1 is SQVTM and CDR2 is ANQGSEA in the germline V gene. The CDR3 loop spans 13 amino acids. This chain's CDR3 is CSVLTGGAYEQYF. The CDR3 DNA reads as TGCAGCGTTCTGACAGGGGGAGCGTACGAGCAGTACTTC.

This clonotype was seen only a few times. CDR3 nucleotides: TGTGCCAGCAGCGTCCAGGGGTCTACGCTTTACGAGCAGTACTTC. It translates to CASSVQGSTLYEQYF. This chain uses TRBV7-2 with TRBJ2-7; TRBD1 is a possible D gene (6 bases). Germline values: CDR1 SGHTA, CDR2 FQGNSA. V shed 5 bases and J shed 4 bases, with 18 bases lying between them. The CDR3 runs 15 residues.

The sample holds a few counts of this clonotype. The chain links TRBV2 to TRBJ1-3, with D uncertain. This CDR3 comprises 14 residues. CDR1 and CDR2 (germline): SNHLY, FYNNEI. Trimming cost V 5 bases and J 3 bases, with 11 bases left between them. This chain's CDR3 is CASSIDLGGNTIYF. In DNA form, the CDR3 reads TGTGCCAGCAGTATCGACCTTGGTGGAAACACCATATATTTT.

This clonotype occurred a few times. The J gene is TRBJ2-7, the V gene TRBV27; D tentatively fits TRBD1 or TRBD2 (5 bases each). From germline, CDR1 is MNHEY and CDR2 SMNVEV (reference sequence). The V end lost 2 bases, the J end lost 2 bases, and 13 bases lay between the germline ends. This CDR3 region has 15 residues. The CDR3 nucleotides are TGTGCCAGCAGTTTAGGTGGCAGGGACGCCTACGAGCAGTACTTC. Residues: CASSLGGRDAYEQYF.

V gene TRBV20-1 combines with J gene TRBJ2-1; no clear D. CDR1 is DFQATT, CDR2 SNEGSKA, per germline (reference sequence). The length of the CDR3 is 13 residues. Trimming shortened V by 4 bases and J by 7 bases, and 14 bases separated the two germline ends. CDR3 coding DNA: TGCAGTGCTAATAGCCTAGTCATGAATGAGCAGTTCTTC. Translating gives CSANSLVMNEQFF.

V and J are TRBV20-1 and TRBJ1-2, with D hard to call. The V end was cut by 4 bases, the J end by 3 bases, with 15 bases between. This CDR3 spans 14 amino acids. Germline V CDR1 and CDR2: DFQATT, SNEGSKA (reference sequence). CDR3 DNA: TGCAGTGCTAACCCCAGAGGACGGGACTATGGCTACACCTTC. Translating it yields CSANPRGRDYGYTF.